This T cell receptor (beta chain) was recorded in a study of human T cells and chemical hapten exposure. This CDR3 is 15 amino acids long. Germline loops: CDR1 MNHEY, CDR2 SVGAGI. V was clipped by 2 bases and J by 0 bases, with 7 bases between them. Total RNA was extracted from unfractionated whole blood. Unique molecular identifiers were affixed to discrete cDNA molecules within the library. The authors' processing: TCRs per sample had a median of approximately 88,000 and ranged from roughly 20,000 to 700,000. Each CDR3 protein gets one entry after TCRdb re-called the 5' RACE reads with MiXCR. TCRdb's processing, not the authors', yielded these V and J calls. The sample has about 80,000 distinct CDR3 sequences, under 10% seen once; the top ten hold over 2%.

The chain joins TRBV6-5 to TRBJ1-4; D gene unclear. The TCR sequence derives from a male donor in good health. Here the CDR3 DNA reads TGTGCCAGCAGTTACAGGGTTGCAACTAATGAAAAACTGTTTTTT. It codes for CASSYRVATNEKLFF.